This record looks at one T cell receptor (beta chain) sequence and its context. Its binding antigen is unknown. The input lacks base qualities; no much larger clone sits a single base away. This record belongs to a study of OX40 agonist ivuxolimab in advanced cancers. About the full investigation: The costimulatory receptor OX40 (CD134) was targeted by ivuxolimab, a fully human IgG2 agonistic monoclonal antibody. Intravenous ivuxolimab was administered to patients every 2 weeks at six dose levels: 0.01, 0.1, 0.3, 1.5, 3 and 10 mg/kg. Of the 50 to 55 dose-escalation patients, hepatocellular carcinoma was present in 19, melanoma in approximately 15, renal cell carcinoma in 9 and head and neck cancer in 9. In the dose-escalation cohort, around four fifths of patients were male, and the mean age was around 65 years with a range of roughly 20 to 79. Patients were allowed to have had prior anti-PD-1, anti-PD-L1 or anti-CTLA-4 therapy, and approximately 37% of the dose-escalation patients had been treated with checkpoint inhibitors. Three dose-escalation patients achieved partial responses, one with hepatocellular carcinoma and two with cutaneous melanoma. Peripheral TCRbeta sequencing aimed to test whether ivuxolimab altered TCR sequence diversity and caused clonal T-cell expansion. The paper covers the monotherapy dose-escalation part of the phase I ivuxolimab trial, which included N = 52 patients. Here is what the overall study found, with its caveats: At doses from 0.1 to 3.0 mg/kg, clonal expansion was seen in both CD4+ and CD8+ blood T cells between baseline and week 6. Low levels of normalized T-cell clonal expansion were also seen in some nonresponding patients. In the 0.1-3.0 mg/kg groups, partial responders had among the lowest normalized peripheral clonal expansion, particularly in CD8+ T cells. The antigen specificity of the clonally expanded peripheral T cells was not determined. After ivuxolimab, expanded clones were on average more numerous among CD8+ T cells than among CD4+ T cells.

Genomic DNA was isolated from the sorted cells so that the TCRbeta CDR3 region could be sequenced. TCRbeta CDR3 regions were sequenced using the immunoSEQ Assay. TCRdb limited this immuneACCESS table to in-frame rearrangements with V and J called. A share of clones is missing; checked studies link under half to unresolved V genes, and the rest is unexplained. This sample comprises around 67,000 clones, under 90% of them detected only once. The biggest ten clones account for 2% to 2.5% of the sample. CDR1 and CDR2 are read off the germline V gene as MNHEY and SVGAGI. The CDR3 sequence holds 12 residues, the cysteine and phenylalanine included. Just the 36-base CDR3 DNA is kept, in frame starting at base 1. Patients with a history of autoimmune disease or receiving systemic immunosuppression were excluded from the trial. Peripheral blood for TCR sequencing was collected from all dose cohorts at baseline, on cycle 4 day 1, and on cycle 7 day 1. The samples were drawn from a first-in-human, open-label, multicenter phase I dose-escalation trial of ivuxolimab. Adults with locally advanced or metastatic head and neck squamous cell, hepatocellular, melanoma or renal cell carcinoma were enrolled in the trial. Before TCR sequencing, CD4+ and CD8+ T cells were separately sorted from peripheral blood.

The TCR comes from an adult with an advanced solid tumor such as melanoma, head and neck, liver or kidney cancer. The receptor chain draws on TRBV6-5 and TRBJ1-5; the D gene is not confidently resolved. The source material was CD4+ or CD8+ T cells sorted from blood, sampled in a trial of the OX40 agonist ivuxolimab. The DNA sequence is given as TGTGCTCCCAGCCTAATTCATCAGCCCCAGCATTTT. Its product reads: CAPSLIHQPQHF.